These 29 T cell receptor beta chains came from one sample sequenced in a study of early T cells in non-severe SARS-CoV-2 infection. TCRdb re-derived calls from the 5' RACE reads in MiXCR, one entry per CDR3 protein. This table has tens of thousands of distinct CDR3 sequences, more than 10% appearing once. Sequenced here: whole blood, sampled at baseline. The receptors were gathered from an adult who was a healthcare worker with PCR-confirmed SARS-CoV-2 infection or an uninfected control (not recorded which). The donor label of this sample is uncertain.

The gene calls are TRBV13 and TRBJ2-1, with D uncertain. The CDR3 contains 14 residues. V lost 3 bases, J lost 4 bases, and 10 bases lay in between. Germline V CDR1 and CDR2: PRHDT, FYEKMQ (reference sequence). The CDR3 region has the DNA TGTGCCAGCAGCTTTTCGGACGGTTACAATGAGCAGTTCTTC. Residues: CASSFSDGYNEQFF.

This clonotype was picked up many times. V gene TRBV7-2 combines with J gene TRBJ2-3; D possibly matches TRBD1 or TRBD2 (5 bases each). The CDR3 has 16 amino acids. Germline V gives CDR1 SGHTA, CDR2 FQGNSA. V shed 6 bases and J shed 2 bases, with 18 bases lying between them. In DNA form, the CDR3 reads TGTGCCAGCAGTTTGGCTGGCCGGGGCCCCACAGATACGCAGTATTTT. Protein product: CASSLAGRGPTDTQYF.

This clonotype was detected a few times. The chain is built from TRBV9 and TRBJ1-1, with unresolved D. V lost 0 bases, J lost 1 base, and 4 bases lay in between. CDR1 SGDLS and CDR2 YYNGEE come from the germline V gene. The CDR3 contains 13 residues. The CDR3 DNA follows: TGTGCCAGCAGCGTAGATAAGAACACTGAAGCTTTCTTT. Its protein is CASSVDKNTEAFF.

This clonotype has a handful of counts. The chain has TRBV20-1 and TRBJ2-1; 11 bases are a match to TRBD2. The CDR3 covers 16 residues. After removal of 3 bases from V and 5 bases from J, the junction contained 9 bases not matched to a gene. Germline V gene data show CDR1 as DFQATT and CDR2 as SNEGSKA (reference sequence). The CDR3 spells CSASLPSGGPNNEQFF. The DNA of the CDR3 is TGCAGTGCTAGTCTTCCTAGCGGGGGGCCTAACAATGAGCAGTTCTTC.

This sequence joins TRBV5-5 and TRBJ1-5; 7 nucleotides match TRBD1. V shed 4 bases, J shed 2 bases, and the junction held 6 bases outside the gene matches. Germline V gives CDR1 SGHKS, CDR2 YYEKEE (reference sequence). This CDR3 is 15 amino acids long. The CDR3 nucleotides are TGTGCCAGCAGCCCGACAGGGACTGGCAATCAGCCCCAGCATTTT. It is translated as CASSPTGTGNQPQHF.

This clonotype occurred many times. The chain has TRBV7-3 and TRBJ2-3; TRBD2 agrees at 14 bases. The CDR3 runs 17 residues. Unmatched junction bases numbered 2, after V lost 3 bases and J lost 0 bases. Germline-derived CDR1 and CDR2 are SGHTA and FQGTGA. CDR3 nucleotides: TGTGCCAGCAGCTTGACTAGCGGGGGGGCGAGCACAGATACGCAGTATTTT. It specifies CASSLTSGGASTDTQYF.

This chain's CDR3 is CASRSLDSHRAQYF. DNA for the CDR3: TGTGCCAGCAGAAGTTTGGACTCCCACCGAGCCCAGTACTTC. The chain recombines TRBV28 with TRBJ2-5; D possibly corresponds to TRBD2 (5 bases). V shed 6 bases and J shed 9 bases, with 20 bases lying between them. CDR3 size: 14 residues. CDR1 and CDR2 from the germline V gene are MDHEN and SYDVKM.

This clonotype appeared a few times. The gene calls are TRBV6-6 and TRBJ1-2, with D unclear. The V end lost 5 bases, the J end lost 4 bases, and 11 bases lay between the germline ends. Germline assignment: CDR1 MNHNY and CDR2 SVGAGI (reference sequence). The length of the CDR3 is 13 residues. DNA for the CDR3: TGTGCCAGCAGTAAGGAAGCAGTCTATGGCTACACCTTC. Encoded protein: CASSKEAVYGYTF.

This clonotype was detected many times. V and J are TRBV6-2 or TRBV6-3 and TRBJ2-7; D is unclear. The CDR3 loop spans 12 amino acids. V was cut by 8 bases and J by 4 bases, with 12 bases left in between. The germline gives CDR1 MNHEY, CDR2 SVGEGT. The CDR3 sequence: CASGKIGYEQYV. For the CDR3, the DNA is TGTGCCAGCGGGAAAATTGGGTACGAGCAGTACGTC.

The chain uses TRBV9 and TRBJ1-2; perhaps TRBD1 as D (6 bases). The germline V and J ends were trimmed by 1 base and 1 base, with 14 bases remaining between them. CDR1 and CDR2 from the germline V gene are SGDLS and YYNGEE. The CDR3 is 16 amino acids. In DNA form, the CDR3 reads TGTGCCAGCAGCGTAAACACAGGGTCGGGTAACTATGGCTACACCTTC. As protein: CASSVNTGSGNYGYTF.

By share of the sample, this clonotype is medium-sized. This chain uses TRBV7-6 with TRBJ1-2; 10 bases map to TRBD1. The CDR3 consists of 14 residues. V was clipped by 4 bases and J by 6 bases; unmatched bases: 5. CDR1 is SGHVS, CDR2 FNYEAQ, per germline. CDR3 bases: TGTGCCAGCAGCTCAACCGACAGGGGGCATGGCTACACCTTC. This encodes CASSSTDRGHGYTF. Based on the CDR3 plus reference TRBV7-6 and TRBJ1-2, the full variable domain is GAGVSQSPRYKVTKRGQDVALRCDPISGHVSLYWYRQALGQGPEFLTYFNYEAQQDKSGLPNDRFSAERPEGSISTLTIQRTEQRDSAMYRCASSSTDRGHGYTFGSGTRLTVV.

This clonotype appeared many times. The V gene is TRBV5-5, the J gene TRBJ2-1, with a weak D call TRBD2 (6 bases). The CDR3 is 15 amino acids. Per the germline V gene, CDR1 is SGHKS and CDR2 is YYEKEE (reference sequence). Trimming took 4 bases from V and 6 from J, leaving 17 bases between them. In nucleotides, the CDR3 is TGTGCCAGCAGCGGTAACGGGGGACCCATCAATGAGCAGTTCTTC. Encoded protein: CASSGNGGPINEQFF. Full variable domain (missing parts from reference TRBV5-5 and TRBJ2-1): DAGVTQSPTHLIKTRGQQVTLRCSPISGHKSVSWYQQVLGQGPQFIFQYYEKEERGRGNFPDRFSARQFPNYSSELNVNALLLGDSALYLCASSGNGGPINEQFFGPGTRLTVL.

This clonotype turned up a few times. V and J are TRBV5-5 and TRBJ1-5, with D hard to call. V lost 0 bases and J 6 bases, leaving 10 bases between the germline ends. In germline, CDR1 is SGHKS, CDR2 YYEKEE (reference sequence). This CDR3 has 14 residues. In DNA form, the CDR3 reads TGTGCCAGCAGCTTGGGGGAGGCTACTCAGCCCCAGCATTTT. Its translation: CASSLGEATQPQHF.

This clonotype has more than one count but fewer than ten. For the CDR3, the DNA is TGTGCCAGCACACGGTCCGGGACAGGGGTAGGCTACACCTTC. Its translation is CASTRSGTGVGYTF. The chain carries TRBV2 and TRBJ1-2, with 10 bases aligning to TRBD1. V dropped 7 bases and J dropped 8; count of bases not matched to a gene: 10. This CDR3 is 14 amino acids long. Germline-derived CDR1 and CDR2 are SNHLY and FYNNEI.

This clonotype was seen more than once but under ten times. The V gene is TRBV4-1, the J gene TRBJ2-5; D not resolved. Per germline, CDR1 MGHRA and CDR2 YSYEKL. The CDR3 contains 13 residues. V was pared by 1 base and J by 5 bases, with 8 bases between. The CDR3 region has the DNA TGCGCCAGCAGCCAAGGGCGGTTGGAGACCCAGTACTTC. Amino acid sequence: CASSQGRLETQYF.

This sequence joins TRBV29-1 and TRBJ1-2, with D unresolved. CDR1 is SQVTM and CDR2 is ANQGSEA in the germline V gene. The CDR3 has 8 residues. The germline V and J ends were trimmed by 6 bases and 8 bases, with 4 bases remaining between them. CDR3 residues: CSVEGYTF. The CDR3 DNA is TGCAGCGTGGAGGGCTACACCTTC.

This clonotype was recorded a few times. This chain connects TRBV6-1 to TRBJ2-5; D possibly uses TRBD1 or TRBD2 (6 bases each). This CDR3 region has 16 residues. Germline CDR1 reads MNHNS; CDR2 reads SASEGT. V dropped 8 bases and J dropped 4 bases, with 23 bases sitting between them. CDR3 sequence: CASATWDFQQGETQYF. CDR3 nucleotides: TGTGCCAGCGCCACCTGGGACTTTCAACAGGGAGAGACCCAGTACTTC.

This chain joins TRBV9 and TRBJ1-3; unclear D gene. CDR1 is SGDLS and CDR2 is YYNGEE in the germline V gene. V shed 5 bases and J shed 4 bases, with 13 bases lying between them. This CDR3 comprises 14 residues. In DNA, the CDR3 is TGTGCCAGCAGTTTTTCGGACGCCGGAAACACCATATATTTT. It codes for CASSFSDAGNTIYF.

The chain links TRBV5-1 to TRBJ1-2; 7 nucleotides line up with TRBD1. After removal of 4 bases from V and 4 bases from J, the junction contained 7 bases not matched to a gene. Germline V gene data show CDR1 as SGHRS and CDR2 as YFSETQ. The CDR3 runs 14 residues. The CDR3 loop is CASSPQRDSYGYTF. The CDR3 coding sequence is TGCGCCAGCAGCCCGCAACGGGACAGCTATGGCTACACCTTC.

The J gene is TRBJ2-2, the V gene TRBV14, with D uncertain. Germline-derived CDR1 and CDR2 are SGHDN and FVKESK. Trimming removed 4 bases from V and 1 base from J, with 10 bases in between. The CDR3 runs to 15 residues. DNA for the CDR3: TGTGCCAGCAGCCCTTACGTATTGAACACCGGGGAGCTGTTTTTT. Translating it yields CASSPYVLNTGELFF. Together with reference TRBV14 and TRBJ2-2, the CDR3 gives the full variable domain: EAGVTQFPSHSVIEKGQTVTLRCDPISGHDNLYWYRRVMGKEIKFLLHFVKESKQDESGMPNNRFLAERTGGTYSTLKVQPAELEDSGVYFCASSPYVLNTGELFFGEGSRLTVL.

The sample holds a few counts of this clonotype. The genes are TRBV12-3 or TRBV12-4 and TRBJ2-1, with 10 bases fitting TRBD2. The CDR3 has 13 residues. The ends lost 3 bases at V and 9 bases at J; junction bases unmatched: 2. Here the CDR3 DNA reads TGTGCCAGCAGTTTCAGCGGGGGGGCTGAGCAGTTCTTC. Translating it yields CASSFSGGAEQFF.

This chain uses TRBV4-2 with TRBJ1-1; D gene unclear. The V gene's germline CDR1 is LGHNA and CDR2 YNFKEQ. This CDR3 has 15 amino acids. The ends were cut back, 3 bases at V and 1 base at J, with 12 bases in the middle. The CDR3 sequence is CASSHLDGPNTEAFF. In DNA, the CDR3 is TGTGCCAGCAGCCATTTGGACGGACCGAACACTGAAGCTTTCTTT.

This chain joins TRBV2 and TRBJ1-2; weak D call: TRBD1 (6 bases). This CDR3 spans 13 amino acids. Germline V gene data show CDR1 as SNHLY and CDR2 as FYNNEI. V was cut by 6 bases and J by 2 bases, with 10 bases left in between. The CDR3 nucleotides read TGTGCCAGCAGATGGGGACACAACTATGGCTACACCTTC. This sequence encodes CASRWGHNYGYTF.

This chain connects TRBV4-1 to TRBJ1-1; 8 nucleotides match TRBD1. Trimming removed 3 bases from V and 1 base from J; junction bases left unmatched: 7. The germline CDR1 and CDR2 sequences are MGHRA and YSYEKL. The CDR3 extends over 16 amino acids. The CDR3 is CASSQLPGQANTEAFF. The CDR3, as DNA: TGCGCCAGCAGCCAGCTCCCGGGACAGGCGAACACTGAAGCTTTCTTT.

This clonotype has a count of ten or more. This rearrangement joins TRBV29-1 to TRBJ1-1; no firm D call. Looked up from germline, CDR1 is SQVTM and CDR2 is ANQGSEA. Trimming took 4 bases from V and 11 from J, leaving 17 bases between them. This CDR3 comprises 12 residues. In nucleotides, the CDR3 is TGCAGCGTTGTTGTCCAAGGAGGAATGGCTTTCTTT. Amino acids: CSVVVQGGMAFF.

This clonotype was found many times. The rearrangement uses TRBV12-3 or TRBV12-4 and TRBJ1-1; D call uncertain. The V end lost 3 bases, the J end lost 3 bases, and 11 bases lay between the germline ends. This CDR3 has 14 amino acids. The DNA of the CDR3 is TGTGCCAGCAGTTTCGGTAGGAGATACACTGAAGCTTTCTTT. The encoded protein is CASSFGRRYTEAFF.

This clonotype was found many times. The chain carries TRBV5-1 and TRBJ2-1; D is unresolved. Germline V gene lookup returns CDR1 SGHRS and CDR2 YFSETQ. Trimming shortened V by 0 bases and J by 0 bases, and 10 bases separated the two germline ends. CDR3 length: 16 amino acids. The CDR3 DNA reads as TGCGCCAGCAGCTTGGATCTTTCGAGCTCCTACAATGAGCAGTTCTTC. It translates to CASSLDLSSSYNEQFF.

The chain links TRBV20-1 to TRBJ2-5; D gene uncertain. Germline lookup yields CDR1 DFQATT and CDR2 SNEGSKA (reference sequence). CDR3 length: 14 residues. The V end was cut by 3 bases, the J end by 1 base, with 12 bases between. In DNA, the CDR3 is TGCAGTGCTAGTAGTCTCGCGTCCCAAGAGACCCAGTACTTC. Protein product: CSASSLASQETQYF.

The chain is built from TRBV4-1 and TRBJ2-5; no reliable D call. The CDR3 extends over 16 amino acids. CDR1 MGHRA and CDR2 YSYEKL come from the germline V gene. Between the trimmed V and J ends, which lost 4 bases and 2 bases, there was a span of 17 bases. The CDR3 DNA follows: TGCGCCAGCAGCCCAAAACCCGTACACCTACAAGAGACCCAGTACTTC. Translated, it gives CASSPKPVHLQETQYF.